These 27 T cell receptor beta chains originate from one sample sequenced in a study of blood T cell repertoires in COVID-19 (dated by TCRdb to 2018 to 2021). The library was generated by the immunoSEQ multiplex PCR assay. Entries here come from immuneACCESS through TCRdb and include only in-frame sequences with V and J called. Some clones fail to appear in such tables; in the studies checked, an unresolved V gene covers under half of the shortfall, and the cause of the remainder is unknown. The sample contains roughly 280,000 clones, roughly 88% of them found a single time. 11% of the sample is in the top ten clones. Source material: peripheral blood. These receptors all stem from an older woman with acute or convalescent COVID-19.

The rearrangement links TRBV20-1 to TRBJ2-1, with D unclear. This CDR3 region has 10 residues. CDR1 and CDR2 from the germline V gene are DFQATT and SNEGSKA (reference sequence). V shed 3 bases and J shed 5 bases, with 2 bases lying between them. The CDR3 coding sequence is TGCAGTGCTAGCGACAATGAGCAGTTCTTC. This gives the protein CSASDNEQFF.

The chain carries TRBV7-6 and TRBJ2-5; TRBD2 agrees at 11 bases. Germline assignment: CDR1 SGHVS and CDR2 FNYEAQ. The CDR3 runs to 18 residues. Trimming at V came to 5 bases and at J to 4 bases, leaving 15 bases not matched to a gene. CDR3 loop: CASSPTGTSGRKGETQYF. The CDR3 region has the DNA TGTGCCAGCAGCCCCACCGGGACTAGCGGCCGAAAGGGAGAGACCCAGTACTTC. Complete variable domain (other parts from reference TRBV7-6 and TRBJ2-5): GAGVSQSPRYKVTKRGQDVALRCDPISGHVSLYWYRQALGQGPEFLTYFNYEAQQDKSGLPNDRFSAERPEGSISTLTIQRTEQRDSAMYRCASSPTGTSGRKGETQYFGPGTRLLVL.

This clone was seen more than once but under ten times. This chain joins TRBV16 and TRBJ1-2; tentative D call: TRBD1 (6 bases). Germline V CDR1 and CDR2: KGHSY, FQNENV. The CDR3 contains 16 residues. Deletions cut 2 bases from V and 4 bases from J, with 17 bases between. Written as DNA, the CDR3 is TGTGCCAGCAGCCAAGTCGTTCAGGGGATGAGCTATGGCTACACCTTC. Translating gives CASSQVVQGMSYGYTF.

A word on this clone: At one of its ends the junction is not consistent with the germline gene, which may arise from a read error. The same CDR3 arises from other DNA sequences in this sample as well. The rearrangement links TRBV19 to TRBJ1-5; D is uncertain. Germline V CDR1 and CDR2: LNHDA, SQIVND (reference sequence). CDR3 length: 13 amino acids. The CDR3 is CASSITGNQPQHF. The DNA for the CDR3 is TGTGCCAGCAGTATAACGGGGAATCAGCCCCAGCATTTT.

V and J are TRBV7-9 and TRBJ2-7, with D perhaps matching TRBD2 (6 bases). Trimming removed 0 bases at V and 3 bases at J, with 15 bases between. Germline values: CDR1 SEHNR, CDR2 FQNEAQ (reference sequence). The length of the CDR3 is 16 residues. The chain's CDR3 is CASSLALASEGYEQYF. CDR3 in DNA: TGTGCCAGCAGCTTAGCACTAGCTTCAGAAGGCTACGAGCAGTACTTC.

This clone was detected once. The rearrangement links TRBV27 to TRBJ2-5; 7 positions match TRBD2. The germline gives CDR1 MNHEY, CDR2 SMNVEV (reference sequence). The CDR3 runs to 13 residues. Losses at the gene ends were 5 bases for V and 4 bases for J; bases not matched to a gene: 4. CDR3 bases: TGTGCCAGCAGTAAGCGGGACGGAGAGACCCAGTACTTC. Protein: CASSKRDGETQYF.

V is TRBV6-1 and J is TRBJ2-5, with a possible D match to TRBD2 (5 bases). CDR1 MNHNS and CDR2 SASEGT come from the germline V gene. V was clipped by 0 bases and J by 4 bases, with 15 bases between them. The CDR3 has 16 amino acids. The chain's CDR3 is CASSEARASRLETQYF. In nucleotides, the CDR3 is TGTGCCAGCAGTGAAGCGCGGGCTAGCCGCCTAGAGACCCAGTACTTC.

The chain links TRBV3-1 (or the pseudogene TRBV3-2) to TRBJ1-6, with D possibly being TRBD1 (6 bases). The CDR3 is 14 residues long. V was shortened by 7 bases and J by 4 bases, with 11 bases between the two germline ends. CDR1 and CDR2 from the germline V gene are LGHDT and YNNKEL (reference sequence). The CDR3, as DNA: TGTGCCAGCAAAAGGGGGGGTTATAATTCACCCCTCCACTTT. Translated, it gives CASKRGGYNSPLHF.

The chain joins TRBV14 to TRBJ1-4; D gene ambiguous. CDR3 length: 16 residues. V dropped 4 bases and J dropped 5 bases, with 17 bases sitting between them. Germline assignment: CDR1 SGHDN and CDR2 FVKESK. The DNA for the CDR3 is TGTGCCAGCAGCCGGGCCTTAGGCAGCTCAAATGAAAAACTGTTTTTT. Translated: CASSRALGSSNEKLFF.

The V gene is TRBV30, the J gene TRBJ2-2, with D possibly matching TRBD1 (5 bases). This CDR3 region has 16 residues. CDR1 is GTSNPN, CDR2 SVGIG, per germline (reference sequence). Trimming cost V 3 bases and J 4 bases, with 18 bases left between them. The DNA for the CDR3 is TGTGCCTGGAGCCGTGCAAGTGGGGCGAGCACCGGGGAGCTGTTTTTT. Residues: CAWSRASGASTGELFF.

This clone was observed a single time. The chain links TRBV6-5 to TRBJ1-1; D not resolved. CDR1 MNHEY and CDR2 SVGAGI come from the germline V gene. V was cut by 5 bases and J by 0 bases, with 10 bases left in between. The CDR3 is made up of 14 amino acids. In nucleotides, the CDR3 is TGTGCCAGCAGTCCTAAACTCTTGAACACTGAAGCTTTCTTT. Amino acid sequence: CASSPKLLNTEAFF.

The chain uses TRBV6-5 and TRBJ1-5; D remains unclear. The germline V gene has CDR1 MNHEY and CDR2 SVGAGI. The CDR3 consists of 15 residues. V lost 6 bases and J 0 bases, leaving 12 bases between the germline ends. The CDR3 sequence is CASRQTLYSNQPQHF. CDR3 bases: TGTGCCAGCAGACAGACCCTTTATAGCAATCAGCCCCAGCATTTT.

There are a few counts of this clone. The V and J genes are TRBV2 and TRBJ1-6, with D hard to call. Trimming cost V 4 bases and J 0 bases, with 4 bases left between them. CDR1 SNHLY and CDR2 FYNNEI come from the germline V gene. The CDR3 has 14 residues. The chain's CDR3 is CASSVSSYNSPLHF. The CDR3 DNA is TGTGCCAGCAGTGTCAGCTCCTATAATTCACCCCTCCACTTT. The full variable domain, rest sourced from reference TRBV2 and TRBJ1-6, is EPEVTQTPSHQVTQMGQEVILRCVPISNHLYFYWYRQILGQKVEFLVSFYNNEISEKSEIFDDQFSVERPDGSNFTLKIRSTKLEDSAMYFCASSVSSYNSPLHFGNGTRLTVT.

This chain links TRBV20-1 with TRBJ1-3; perhaps TRBD1 as D (6 bases). The CDR3 length is 14 residues. The germline CDR1 and CDR2 sequences are DFQATT and SNEGSKA (reference sequence). With 3 bases removed from V and 7 bases from J, the gap between germline ends came to 16 bases. CDR3 in amino acids: CSASLGTQSNTIYF. As DNA, the CDR3 is TGCAGTGCTAGTCTCGGGACACAAAGCAACACCATATATTTT.

The rearrangement joins TRBV27 to TRBJ1-1; D perhaps matches TRBD1 (5 bases). Germline CDR1 is MNHEY and CDR2 is SMNVEV (reference sequence). This CDR3 contains 12 residues. Trimming shortened V by 2 bases and J by 8 bases, and 9 bases separated the two germline ends. The CDR3 DNA reads TGTGCCAGCAGTTTAAGGGGAGGGGAAGCTTTCTTT. Translating it yields CASSLRGGEAFF.

This chain uses TRBV27 with TRBJ2-7; D uncertain. Trimming removed 3 bases at V and 10 bases at J, with 10 bases between. The CDR3 runs to 11 residues. Germline V gene data show CDR1 as MNHEY and CDR2 as SMNVEV (reference sequence). The CDR3 DNA sequence: TGTGCCAGCAGTTTTGGTTCACAACAGTACTTC. This codes for CASSFGSQQYF.

The gene calls are TRBV18 and TRBJ1-1; unclear D gene. The germline V gene has CDR1 KGHSH and CDR2 LQKENI. Trimming stripped 4 bases from V and 4 bases from J, with 7 bases between. This CDR3 has 12 residues. CDR3 nucleotides: TGTGCCAGCTCACGGGAGGTCACTGAAGCTTTCTTT. Translating it yields CASSREVTEAFF.

This clone was seen just once. The chain has TRBV5-1 and TRBJ1-4; possible D gene TRBD1, 6 bases. There are 16 residues in the CDR3. The germline V gene has CDR1 SGHRS and CDR2 YFSETQ. Trimming left V 5 bases short and J 3 bases short, with 17 bases between. The CDR3 DNA follows: TGCGCCAGCAGTGCAGGGGTGTTTGGGGCTAATGAAAAACTGTTTTTT. Protein sequence: CASSAGVFGANEKLFF.

V and J are TRBV6-5 and TRBJ1-2, with D maybe TRBD1 (5 bases). Germline V gene lookup returns CDR1 MNHEY and CDR2 SVGAGI. The CDR3 totals 13 residues. The V end was cut by 6 bases, the J end by 8 bases, with 16 bases between. Here the CDR3 DNA reads TGTGCCAGCAGATCCCCCGGGGGGAGCGGCTACACCTTC. The encoded protein is CASRSPGGSGYTF.

The rearrangement uses TRBV20-1 and TRBJ2-3, with 9 bases matching TRBD2. This CDR3 contains 16 residues. Germline V gene data show CDR1 as DFQATT and CDR2 as SNEGSKA (reference sequence). The V and J ends lost 3 bases and 4 bases, in that order; junction bases with no gene match: 11. Here the CDR3 reads CSASKPAGGEADTQYF. The CDR3 region has the DNA TGCAGTGCTAGTAAACCAGCGGGGGGAGAGGCAGATACGCAGTATTTT.

The chain has TRBV3-1 (or the pseudogene TRBV3-2) and TRBJ1-1; the D gene is possibly TRBD1 (6 bases). The CDR3 loop spans 14 amino acids. The germline CDR1 and CDR2 sequences are LGHDT and YNNKEL (reference sequence). Trimming removed 2 bases from V and 5 bases from J, with 12 bases in between. CDR3 loop: CASSQKQGRTEAFF. The DNA of the CDR3 is TGTGCCAGCAGCCAAAAACAGGGAAGGACTGAAGCTTTCTTT.

The V gene is TRBV6-5, the J gene TRBJ2-7; tentative D call: TRBD2 (6 bases). This CDR3 comprises 15 residues. V lost 2 bases and J lost 7, with 18 bases in between. Germline CDR1 MNHEY, CDR2 SVGAGI. CDR3 sequence: CASSYVGLAVGEQYF. Written as DNA, the CDR3 is TGTGCCAGCAGTTACGTGGGACTGGCAGTGGGGGAGCAGTACTTC.

The rearrangement uses TRBV7-9 and TRBJ2-7; TRBD2 agrees at 9 bases. V lost 6 bases and J lost 6; bases outside the gene matches: 9. This CDR3 has 14 residues. Germline assignment: CDR1 SEHNR and CDR2 FQNEAQ (reference sequence). CDR3 nucleotides: TGTGCCAGCAGTTCCGGGACTAGCTTTGCCGAGCAGTACTTC. Its protein product is CASSSGTSFAEQYF.

The rearrangement uses TRBV12-3 or TRBV12-4 and TRBJ1-2; D unresolved. The germline V and J ends were trimmed by 8 bases and 6 bases, with 16 bases remaining between them. The CDR3 is 13 amino acids. CDR3 bases: TGTGCCAGCTCTAGGCTTACCCAACATGGCTACACCTTC. Its translation: CASSRLTQHGYTF.

This chain connects TRBV2 to TRBJ1-5; D is perhaps TRBD1 (5 bases). This CDR3 contains 13 residues. Germline V CDR1 and CDR2: SNHLY, FYNNEI. V was cut by 3 bases and J by 9 bases, with 12 bases left in between. The CDR3 is CASSDYLRGPQHF. CDR3 nucleotide sequence: TGTGCCAGCAGTGATTATCTTAGGGGGCCCCAGCATTTT.

On this clone itself: Other DNA sequences in this sample translate to the same CDR3. The rearrangement uses TRBV2 and TRBJ1-5, with D perhaps matching TRBD1 (5 bases). Germline V gene lookup returns CDR1 SNHLY and CDR2 FYNNEI. There are 16 residues in the CDR3. Trimming removed 5 bases from V and 0 bases from J, with 14 bases in between. CDR3 protein: CASSNAGDYSNQPQHF. As DNA, the CDR3 is TGTGCCAGCAGTAATGCTGGGGACTATAGCAATCAGCCCCAGCATTTT. Full variable domain (missing parts from reference TRBV2 and TRBJ1-5): EPEVTQTPSHQVTQMGQEVILRCVPISNHLYFYWYRQILGQKVEFLVSFYNNEISEKSEIFDDQFSVERPDGSNFTLKIRSTKLEDSAMYFCASSNAGDYSNQPQHFGDGTRLSIL.

The gene calls are TRBV24-1 and TRBJ1-6, with 7 bases lining up with TRBD1. Germline V gives CDR1 KGHDR, CDR2 SFDVKD. This CDR3 has 17 residues. Trimming cost V 7 bases and J 7 bases; bases outside gene matches: 15. CDR3 region: CATRQVSQTGKNSPLHF. In nucleotides, the CDR3 is TGTGCCACCAGACAAGTTTCCCAGACAGGGAAAAATTCACCCCTCCACTTT.